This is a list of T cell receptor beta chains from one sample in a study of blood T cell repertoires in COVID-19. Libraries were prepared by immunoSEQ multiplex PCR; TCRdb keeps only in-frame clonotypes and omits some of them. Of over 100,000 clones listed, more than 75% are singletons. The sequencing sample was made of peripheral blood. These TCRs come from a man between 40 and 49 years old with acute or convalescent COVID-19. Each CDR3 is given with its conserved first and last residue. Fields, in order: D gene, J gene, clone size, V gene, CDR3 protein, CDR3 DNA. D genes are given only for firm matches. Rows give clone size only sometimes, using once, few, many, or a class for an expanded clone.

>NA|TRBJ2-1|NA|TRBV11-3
CASSLGRWSSYNEQFF
TGTGCCAGCAGCTTAGGGAGGTGGAGCTCCTACAATGAGCAGTTCTTC
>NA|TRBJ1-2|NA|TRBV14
CASSPASGSFGYTF
TGTGCCAGCAGCCCAGCCTCAGGGTCCTTCGGCTACACCTTC
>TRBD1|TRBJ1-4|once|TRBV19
CASSISGTATNEKLFF
TGTGCCAGTAGTATATCAGGGACAGCAACTAATGAAAAACTGTTTTTT
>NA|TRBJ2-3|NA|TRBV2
CASSRQPQRVTDTQYF
TGTGCCAGCAGTCGACAACCCCAGAGGGTCACAGATACGCAGTATTTT
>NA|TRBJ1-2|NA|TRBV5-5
CASSLGDTGPYGYTF
TGTGCCAGCAGCTTGGGGGACACAGGGCCGTATGGCTACACCTTC
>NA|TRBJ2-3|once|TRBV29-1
CSVAAPPGTSTDTQYF
TGCAGCGTCGCAGCCCCTCCCGGGACTAGCACAGATACGCAGTATTTT
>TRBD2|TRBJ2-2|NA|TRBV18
CASLPSGRPVSGELFF
TGTGCCAGCCTCCCGAGCGGGAGGCCCGTTTCCGGGGAGCTGTTTTTT
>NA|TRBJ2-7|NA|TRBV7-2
CASSFQGGSYEQYF
TGTGCCAGCAGCTTTCAGGGGGGCTCCTACGAGCAGTACTTC
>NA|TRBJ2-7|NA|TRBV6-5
CASSLHRGAYEQYF
TGTGCCAGCAGTTTACATAGAGGAGCCTACGAGCAGTACTTC
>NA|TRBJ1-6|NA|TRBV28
CASLQGPYNSPLHF
TGTGCCAGCCTACAGGGACCCTATAATTCACCCCTCCACTTT
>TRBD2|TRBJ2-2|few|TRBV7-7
CASSLARGSAGELFF
TGTGCTAGCAGCTTAGCGCGCGGGAGCGCTGGGGAGCTGTTTTTT
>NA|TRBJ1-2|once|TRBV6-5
CASSYQRDSVYGYTF
TGTGCCAGCAGTTATCAGAGGGACTCTGTCTATGGCTACACCTTC
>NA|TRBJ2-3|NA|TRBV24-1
CATSRTDTQYF
TGTGCCACCAGTCGGACAGATACGCAGTATTTT
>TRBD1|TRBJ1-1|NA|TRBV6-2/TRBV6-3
CASSSNRGGTEAFF
TGTGCCAGCAGTTCCAACAGGGGGGGCACTGAAGCTTTCTTT
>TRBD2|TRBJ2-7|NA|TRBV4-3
CASSHRWSSGDSYEQYF
TGCGCCAGCAGCCATCGGTGGAGTAGCGGGGACTCCTACGAGCAGTACTTC
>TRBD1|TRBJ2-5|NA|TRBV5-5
CASSTGTGAQETQYF
TGTGCCAGCAGCACCGGGACAGGCGCGCAAGAGACCCAGTACTTC
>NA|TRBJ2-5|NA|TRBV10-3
CATSGFGEVGHQETQYF
TGTGCCACCTCCGGCTTCGGGGAGGTGGGCCACCAAGAGACCCAGTACTTC
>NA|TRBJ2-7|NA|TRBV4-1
CASSQGTVSYEQYF
TGCGCCAGCAGCCAAGGGACAGTCTCCTACGAGCAGTACTTC
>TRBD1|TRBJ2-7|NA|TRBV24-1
CATSDADRAREQYF
TGTGCCACCAGTGACGCCGACAGGGCTCGGGAGCAGTACTTC
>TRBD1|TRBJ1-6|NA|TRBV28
CASSLGTGVSPLHF
TGTGCCAGCAGTTTGGGGACAGGGGTTTCACCCCTCCACTTT
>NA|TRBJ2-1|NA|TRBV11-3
CASSDDSGTAGGEQFF
TGTGCCAGCAGCGACGACTCGGGGACTGCCGGGGGTGAGCAGTTCTTC
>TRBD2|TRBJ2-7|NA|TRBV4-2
CASSHGLAGGYEQYF
TGTGCCAGCAGCCACGGACTAGCGGGGGGCTACGAGCAGTACTTC
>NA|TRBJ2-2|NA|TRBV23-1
CASNKTGRGQNTGELFF
TGCGCCAGCAATAAAACGGGAAGGGGACAGAACACCGGGGAGCTGTTTTTT
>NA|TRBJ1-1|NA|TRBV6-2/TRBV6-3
CASSYVGRGTEAFF
TGTGCCAGCAGTTACGTAGGTAGAGGCACTGAAGCTTTCTTT
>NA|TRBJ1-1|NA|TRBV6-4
CASSDRGGAGRTEAFF
TGTGCCAGCAGTGACAGAGGTGGGGCAGGGAGGACTGAAGCTTTCTTT
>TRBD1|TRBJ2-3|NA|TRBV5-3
CASFRDRALLTSTDTQYF
TGTGCCAGCTTCCGGGACAGGGCCCTTTTAACTAGCACAGATACGCAGTATTTT
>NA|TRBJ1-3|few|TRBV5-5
CASERGNTIYF
TGTGCCAGCGAGCGCGGAAACACCATATATTTT
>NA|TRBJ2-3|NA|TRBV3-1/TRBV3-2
CASSPASDTQYF
TGTGCCAGCAGCCCCGCGTCGGATACGCAGTATTTT
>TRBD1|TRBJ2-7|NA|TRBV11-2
CASSLARDRAYEQYF
TGTGCCAGCAGCTTAGCTAGGGACAGAGCCTACGAGCAGTACTTC
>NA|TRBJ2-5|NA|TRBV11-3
CASSLDGGARETQYF
TGTGCCAGCAGCTTAGATGGAGGGGCACGGGAGACCCAGTACTTC
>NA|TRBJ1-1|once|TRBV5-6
CASSPFFRGEGDTEAFF
TGTGCCAGCAGCCCCTTTTTCAGGGGAGAGGGGGACACTGAAGCTTTCTTT
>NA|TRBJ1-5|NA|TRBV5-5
CASALLNQPQHF
TGTGCCAGCGCGCTTCTTAATCAGCCCCAGCATTTT
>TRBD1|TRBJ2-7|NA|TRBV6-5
CASRDPGQDPQQYF
TGTGCCAGCAGAGACCCGGGACAGGATCCTCAGCAGTACTTC
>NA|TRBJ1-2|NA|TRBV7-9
CASSLDGGYTF
TGTGCCAGCAGCCTCGACGGGGGCTACACCTTC
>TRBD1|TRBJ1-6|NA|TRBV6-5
CASSLTGGSYSPLHF
TGTGCCAGCAGTCTCACAGGGGGATCGTATTCACCCCTCCACTTT
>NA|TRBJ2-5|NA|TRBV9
CASSGGAGAIWTQYF
TGTGCCAGCAGCGGAGGGGCGGGGGCGATTTGGACCCAGTACTTC
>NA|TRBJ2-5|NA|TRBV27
CASSWTPQETQYF
TGTGCCAGCAGTTGGACACCTCAAGAGACCCAGTACTTC